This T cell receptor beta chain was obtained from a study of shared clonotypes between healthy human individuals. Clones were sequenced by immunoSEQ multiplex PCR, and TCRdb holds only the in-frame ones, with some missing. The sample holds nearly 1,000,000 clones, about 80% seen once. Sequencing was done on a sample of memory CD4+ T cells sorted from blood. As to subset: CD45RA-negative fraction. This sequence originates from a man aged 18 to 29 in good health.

The CDR3, as DNA: TGCGCCAGCAGCTTGGGGTCAAGGGTTTACGAGCAGTACTTC. It is translated as CASSLGSRVYEQYF. This chain links TRBV5-1 with TRBJ2-7; D not certain. Trimming took off 0 bases at V and 4 bases at J, with 11 bases between the two ends. CDR1 is SGHRS, CDR2 YFSETQ, per germline. This CDR3 has 14 residues.